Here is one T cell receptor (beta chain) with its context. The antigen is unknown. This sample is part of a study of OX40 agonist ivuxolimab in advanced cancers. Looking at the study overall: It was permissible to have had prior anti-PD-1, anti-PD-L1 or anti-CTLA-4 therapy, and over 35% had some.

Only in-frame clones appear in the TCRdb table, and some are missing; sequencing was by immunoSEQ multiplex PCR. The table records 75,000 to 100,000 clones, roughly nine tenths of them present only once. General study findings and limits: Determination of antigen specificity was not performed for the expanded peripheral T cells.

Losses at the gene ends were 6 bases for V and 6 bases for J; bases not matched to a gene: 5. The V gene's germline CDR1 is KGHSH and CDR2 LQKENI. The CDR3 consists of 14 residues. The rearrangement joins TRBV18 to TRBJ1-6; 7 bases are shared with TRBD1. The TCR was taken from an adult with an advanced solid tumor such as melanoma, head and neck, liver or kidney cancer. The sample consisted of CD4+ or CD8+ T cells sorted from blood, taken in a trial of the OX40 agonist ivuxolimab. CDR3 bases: TGTGCCAGCTCGTCCGGGACAGTTAATTCACCCCTCCACTTT. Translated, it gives CASSSGTVNSPLHF. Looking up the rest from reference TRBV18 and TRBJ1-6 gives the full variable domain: NAGVMQNPRHLVRRRGQEARLRCSPMKGHSHVYWYRQLPEEGLKFMVYLQKENIIDESGMPKERFSAEFPKEGPSILRIQQVVRGDSAAYFCASSSGTVNSPLHFGNGTRLTVT.